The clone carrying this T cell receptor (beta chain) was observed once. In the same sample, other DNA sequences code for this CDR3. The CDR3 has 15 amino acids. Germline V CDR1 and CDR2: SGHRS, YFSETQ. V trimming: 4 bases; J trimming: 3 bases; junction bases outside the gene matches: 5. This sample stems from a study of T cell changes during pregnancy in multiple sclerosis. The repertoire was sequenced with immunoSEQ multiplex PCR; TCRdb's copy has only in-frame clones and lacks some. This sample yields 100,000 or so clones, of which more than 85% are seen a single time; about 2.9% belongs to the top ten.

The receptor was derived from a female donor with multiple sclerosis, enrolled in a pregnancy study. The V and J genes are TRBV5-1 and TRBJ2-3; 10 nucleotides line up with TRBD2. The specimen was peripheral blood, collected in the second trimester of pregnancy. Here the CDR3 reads CASSPLAGVTDTQYF. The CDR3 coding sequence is TGCGCCAGCAGCCCCCTAGCGGGAGTAACAGATACGCAGTATTTT.